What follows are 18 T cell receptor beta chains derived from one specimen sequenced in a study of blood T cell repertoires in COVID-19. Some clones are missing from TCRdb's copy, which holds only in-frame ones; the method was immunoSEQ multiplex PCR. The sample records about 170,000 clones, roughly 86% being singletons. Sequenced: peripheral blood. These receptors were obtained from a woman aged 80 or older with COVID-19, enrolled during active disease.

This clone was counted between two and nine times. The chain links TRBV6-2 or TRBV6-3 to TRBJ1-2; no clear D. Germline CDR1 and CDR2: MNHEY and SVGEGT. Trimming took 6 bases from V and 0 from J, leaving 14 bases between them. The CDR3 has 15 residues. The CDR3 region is CASSLRAGANYGYTF. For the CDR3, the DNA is TGTGCCAGCAGCCTGAGGGCGGGAGCTAACTATGGCTACACCTTC.

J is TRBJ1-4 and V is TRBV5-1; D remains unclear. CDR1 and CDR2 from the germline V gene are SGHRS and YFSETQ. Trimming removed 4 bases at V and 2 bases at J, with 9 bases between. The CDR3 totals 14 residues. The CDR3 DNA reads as TGCGCCAGCAGCCCGATGGGCACTAATGAAAAACTGTTTTTT. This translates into CASSPMGTNEKLFF.

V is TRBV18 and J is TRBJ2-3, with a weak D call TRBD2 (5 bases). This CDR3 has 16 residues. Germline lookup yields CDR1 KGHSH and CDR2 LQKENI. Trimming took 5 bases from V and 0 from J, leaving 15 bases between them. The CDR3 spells CASSFNSAASTDTQYF. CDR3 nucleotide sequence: TGTGCCAGCTCATTCAACTCAGCGGCAAGCACAGATACGCAGTATTTT.

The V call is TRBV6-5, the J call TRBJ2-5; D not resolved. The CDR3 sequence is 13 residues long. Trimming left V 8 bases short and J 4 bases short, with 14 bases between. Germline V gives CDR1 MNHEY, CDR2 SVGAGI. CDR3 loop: CASGGSAIETQYF. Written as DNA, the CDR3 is TGTGCCAGCGGCGGCAGCGCGATAGAGACCCAGTACTTC.

This CDR3 reads CASSTGNEQFF. In nucleotides, the CDR3 is TGTGCCAGCAGCACTGGCAATGAGCAGTTCTTC. The rearrangement uses TRBV12-3 or TRBV12-4 and TRBJ2-1; D not resolved. Trimming stripped 6 bases from V and 6 bases from J, with 6 bases between. The CDR3 length is 11 residues.

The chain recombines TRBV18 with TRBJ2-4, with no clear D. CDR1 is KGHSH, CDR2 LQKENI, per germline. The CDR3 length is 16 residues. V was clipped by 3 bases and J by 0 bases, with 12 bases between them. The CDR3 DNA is TGTGCCAGCTCACCTACCTTACTTGTAGCCAAAAACATTCAGTACTTC. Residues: CASSPTLLVAKNIQYF.

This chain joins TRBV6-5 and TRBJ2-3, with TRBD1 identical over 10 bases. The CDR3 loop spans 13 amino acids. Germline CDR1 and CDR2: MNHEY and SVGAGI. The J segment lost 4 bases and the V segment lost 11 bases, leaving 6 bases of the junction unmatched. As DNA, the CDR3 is TGTGCCGGGAGGACAGGGGGTTCAGATACGCAGTATTTT. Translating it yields CAGRTGGSDTQYF.

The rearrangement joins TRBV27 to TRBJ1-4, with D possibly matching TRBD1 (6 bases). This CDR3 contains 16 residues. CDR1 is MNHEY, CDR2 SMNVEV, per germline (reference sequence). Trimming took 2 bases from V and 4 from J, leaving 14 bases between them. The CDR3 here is CASSLETGQFNEKLFF. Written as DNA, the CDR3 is TGTGCCAGCAGTTTAGAAACAGGGCAGTTTAATGAAAAACTGTTTTTT.

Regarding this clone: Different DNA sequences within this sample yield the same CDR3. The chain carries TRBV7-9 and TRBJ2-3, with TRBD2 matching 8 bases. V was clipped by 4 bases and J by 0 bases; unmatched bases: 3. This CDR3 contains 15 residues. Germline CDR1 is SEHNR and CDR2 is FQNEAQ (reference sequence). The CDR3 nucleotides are TGTGCCAGCAGCTCGACTAGCGCAAGCACAGATACGCAGTATTTT. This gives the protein CASSSTSASTDTQYF.

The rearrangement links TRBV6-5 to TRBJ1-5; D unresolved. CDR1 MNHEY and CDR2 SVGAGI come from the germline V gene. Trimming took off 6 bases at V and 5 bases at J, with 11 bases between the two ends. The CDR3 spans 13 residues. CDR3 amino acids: CASSSGVDQPQHF. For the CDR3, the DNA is TGTGCCAGCAGCAGCGGGGTGGATCAGCCCCAGCATTTT.

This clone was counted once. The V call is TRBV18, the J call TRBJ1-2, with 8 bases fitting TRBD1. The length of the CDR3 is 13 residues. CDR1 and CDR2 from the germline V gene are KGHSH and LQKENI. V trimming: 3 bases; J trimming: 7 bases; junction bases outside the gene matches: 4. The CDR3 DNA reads TGTGCCAGCTCACCCGGGACAGGTCCTGGCTACACCTTC. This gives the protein CASSPGTGPGYTF. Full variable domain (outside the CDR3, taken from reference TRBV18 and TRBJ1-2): NAGVMQNPRHLVRRRGQEARLRCSPMKGHSHVYWYRQLPEEGLKFMVYLQKENIIDESGMPKERFSAEFPKEGPSILRIQQVVRGDSAAYFCASSPGTGPGYTFGSGTRLTVV.

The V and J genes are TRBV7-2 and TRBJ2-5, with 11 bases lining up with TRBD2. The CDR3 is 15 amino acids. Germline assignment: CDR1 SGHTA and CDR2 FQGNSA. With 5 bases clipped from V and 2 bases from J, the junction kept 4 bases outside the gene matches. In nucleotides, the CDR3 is TGTGCCAGCAGCCCTACTAGCGGGAGACAAGAGACCCAGTACTTC. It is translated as CASSPTSGRQETQYF. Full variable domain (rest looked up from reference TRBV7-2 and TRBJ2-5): GAGVSQSPSNKVTEKGKDVELRCDPISGHTALYWYRQSLGQGLEFLIYFQGNSAPDKSGLPSDRFSAERTGGSVSTLTIQRTQQEDSAVYLCASSPTSGRQETQYFGPGTRLLVL.

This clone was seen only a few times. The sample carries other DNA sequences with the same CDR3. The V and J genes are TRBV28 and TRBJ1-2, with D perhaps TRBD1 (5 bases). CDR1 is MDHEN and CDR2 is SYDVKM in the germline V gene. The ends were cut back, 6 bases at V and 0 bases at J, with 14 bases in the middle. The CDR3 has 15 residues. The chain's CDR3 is CASRGGQGSNYGYTF. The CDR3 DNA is TGTGCCAGCAGGGGAGGGCAGGGATCTAACTATGGCTACACCTTC.

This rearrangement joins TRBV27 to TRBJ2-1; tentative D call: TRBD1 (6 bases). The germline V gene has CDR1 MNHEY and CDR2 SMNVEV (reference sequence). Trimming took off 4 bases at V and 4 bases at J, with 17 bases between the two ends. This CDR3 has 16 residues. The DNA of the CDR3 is TGTGCCAGCAGTTCAGAACCCCGGACAGATTACAATGAGCAGTTCTTC. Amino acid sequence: CASSSEPRTDYNEQFF.

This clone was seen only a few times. The CDR3 is CASRRTGTGNTGELFF. The CDR3 DNA sequence: TGTGCCAGCAGACGGACCGGGACAGGGAACACCGGGGAGCTGTTTTTT. The V gene is TRBV27, the J gene TRBJ2-2; 8 nucleotides agree with TRBD1. The CDR3 runs to 16 residues. Germline assignment: CDR1 MNHEY and CDR2 SMNVEV (reference sequence). V lost 6 bases to trimming and J lost 1 base; unmatched junction nucleotides: 7.

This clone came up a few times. Here the CDR3 DNA reads TGCGCCAGCAGCCGACTAGCGGGAGTGGTCTACGAGCAGTACTTC. It encodes CASSRLAGVVYEQYF. V gene TRBV4-3 combines with J gene TRBJ2-7, with 12 positions matching TRBD2. Germline V lookup: CDR1 LGHNA, CDR2 YSLEER. The J segment lost 3 bases and the V segment lost 4 bases, leaving 4 bases of the junction unmatched. The CDR3 has 15 amino acids.

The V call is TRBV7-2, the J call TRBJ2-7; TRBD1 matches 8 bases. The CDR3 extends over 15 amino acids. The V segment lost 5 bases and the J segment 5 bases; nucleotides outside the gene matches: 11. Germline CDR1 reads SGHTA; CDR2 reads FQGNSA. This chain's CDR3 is CASSLGGQGADEQYF. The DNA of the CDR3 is TGTGCCAGCAGCCTAGGCGGACAGGGCGCCGACGAGCAGTACTTC.

The CDR3 DNA follows: TGTGCCAGCAGCCCCCGACTAGCGGGAGGGCCGGACGAGCAGTACTTC. As protein: CASSPRLAGGPDEQYF. J is TRBJ2-7 and V is TRBV16; 14 bases line up with TRBD2. Germline trimming cut 4 bases from V and 5 bases from J; bases unmatched to any gene: 7. Germline V gives CDR1 KGHSY, CDR2 FQNENV. The CDR3 is 16 residues long. Based on the CDR3 plus reference TRBV16 and TRBJ2-7, the full variable domain is GEEVAQTPKHLVRGEGQKAKLYCAPIKGHSYVFWYQQVLKNEFKFLISFQNENVFDETGMPKERFSAKCLPNSPCSLEIQATKLEDSAVYFCASSPRLAGGPDEQYFGPGTRLTVT.